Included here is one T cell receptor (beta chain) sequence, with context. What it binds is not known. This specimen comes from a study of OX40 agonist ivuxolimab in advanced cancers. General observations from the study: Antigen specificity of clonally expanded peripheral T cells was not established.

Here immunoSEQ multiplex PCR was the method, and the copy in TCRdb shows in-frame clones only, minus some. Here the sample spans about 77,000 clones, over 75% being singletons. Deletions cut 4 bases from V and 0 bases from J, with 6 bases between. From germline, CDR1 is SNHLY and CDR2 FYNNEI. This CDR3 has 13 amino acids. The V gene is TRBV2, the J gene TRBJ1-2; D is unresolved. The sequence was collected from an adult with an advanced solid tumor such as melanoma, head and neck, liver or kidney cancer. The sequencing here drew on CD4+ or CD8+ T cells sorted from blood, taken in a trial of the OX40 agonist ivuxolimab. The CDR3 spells CASSVAPNYGYTF. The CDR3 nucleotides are TGTGCCAGCAGTGTTGCCCCTAACTATGGCTACACCTTC.